This TCR beta chain was recovered during a study of control samples from healthy donors and cancer patients. Generated by immunoSEQ multiplex PCR, the TCRdb table keeps only in-frame clones and is missing some. Of about 110,000 clones detected, about 80% appear once; the ten largest clones hold 6.5%. Input material: blood. The receptor was isolated from a young man in good health.

The CDR3 DNA is TGTGCCAGCAGTTTAACCGCACGAAGCGGGGGGCTATCATACAATGAGCAGTTCTTC. Its translation is CASSLTARSGGLSYNEQFF. The chain has TRBV27 and TRBJ2-1, with TRBD2 matching over 9 bases. The V gene end was trimmed by 2 bases and the J gene end by 4 bases; junction bases not matched to a gene: 15. This CDR3 region has 19 residues. Germline V gene lookup returns CDR1 MNHEY and CDR2 SMNVEV (reference sequence).